This T cell receptor beta chain was retrieved from a study of vaccination and CD4 T cells after COVID-19. The time point here: late sampling 161 to 241 days after vaccination in three convalescent patients. Noted treatment: approximately 9-day PBMC culture with coronavirus spike peptide pools or control peptides (ViraFEST assay). Sequencing of the DNA from cultured CD4+ T cells was carried out with the Oncomine TCR Beta short-read assay. Each CDR3 protein gets one entry after TCRdb re-called the PCR reads with MiXCR. The sample includes around 27,000 distinct CDR3 sequences, around 28% of them seen just once. This clonotype has just a few counts. The antigen is not known. V lost 6 bases and J 5 bases, leaving 19 bases between the germline ends. The CDR3 extends over 15 amino acids. Germline CDR1 reads SNHLY; CDR2 reads FYNNEI.

The rearrangement uses TRBV2 and TRBJ1-1; tentatively, D is TRBD1 (5 bases). This sample comprised CD4+ T cells from blood, cultured in vitro, obtained about 7 months after SARS-CoV-2 vaccination. This receptor was obtained from a human donor who had recovered from COVID-19. The DNA of the CDR3 is TGTGCCAGCAGGGGGCTGGGAAGGGGAGGGACTGAAGCTTTCTTT. Its protein is CASRGLGRGGTEAFF. The full variable domain, rest sourced from reference TRBV2 and TRBJ1-1, is EPEVTQTPSHQVTQMGQEVILRCVPISNHLYFYWYRQILGQKVEFLVSFYNNEISEKSEIFDDQFSVERPDGSNFTLKIRSTKLEDSAMYFCASRGLGRGGTEAFFGQGTRLTVV.